The 14 T cell receptor beta chains in this list originate from one sample, sequenced in a study of blood T cell repertoires in COVID-19. Using immunoSEQ multiplex PCR, the repertoire was profiled, and TCRdb retains in-frame clones only, with some absent. Here the sample spans nearly 200,000 clones, approximately 87% being singletons. Input material: peripheral blood. These receptors all come from a woman in her 70s with acute or convalescent COVID-19.

V and J are TRBV19 and TRBJ2-7; 7 bases are a match to TRBD1. From germline, CDR1 is LNHDA and CDR2 SQIVND (reference sequence). The CDR3 is 11 amino acids. J was trimmed by 8 bases and V by 7 bases; bases with no gene match: 5. CDR3 DNA: TGTGCCAGTACCCTACAGGGGAAGCAGTACTTC. Translation gives CASTLQGKQYF.

The V and J genes are TRBV9 and TRBJ1-6; TRBD1 might be the D (5 bases). Germline V CDR1 and CDR2: SGDLS, YYNGEE. This CDR3 has 14 residues. V lost 4 bases to trimming and J lost 10 bases, with 15 bases between them. The CDR3 DNA is TGTGCCAGCAGCTTCGGGCAGGGTTACTCACCCCTCCACTTT. It is translated as CASSFGQGYSPLHF.

This clone was picked up many times. The genes are TRBV27 and TRBJ1-5, with no clear D. The CDR3 runs to 14 residues. Trimming took off 2 bases at V and 1 base at J, with 6 bases between the two ends. Germline CDR1 MNHEY, CDR2 SMNVEV (reference sequence). CDR3 in DNA: TGTGCCAGCAGTTTAACAGAGAGCAATCAGCCCCAGCATTTT. The encoded protein is CASSLTESNQPQHF.

The V gene is TRBV9, the J gene TRBJ2-7; D gene unclear. The CDR3 length is 13 residues. Germline values: CDR1 SGDLS, CDR2 YYNGEE. V shed 0 bases and J shed 1 base, with 5 bases lying between them. The CDR3 nucleotides are TGTGCCAGCAGCGTAGGTATTTCCTACGAGCAGTACTTC. This translates into CASSVGISYEQYF.

The V and J genes are TRBV9 and TRBJ2-2; no reliable D call. Germline V gene lookup returns CDR1 SGDLS and CDR2 YYNGEE. V lost 0 bases to trimming and J lost 3 bases, with 6 bases between them. The CDR3 has 14 amino acids. CDR3 coding DNA: TGTGCCAGCAGCGTAGAGCCCTACACCGGGGAGCTGTTTTTT. Translating gives CASSVEPYTGELFF.

The chain joins TRBV5-4 to TRBJ1-2, with D unclear. V lost 8 bases, J lost 1 base, and 18 bases lay in between. Germline V gene data show CDR1 as SGHNT and CDR2 as YYREEE (reference sequence). The CDR3 is 15 amino acids. This chain's CDR3 is CASRPGDAFNYGYTF. CDR3 sequence (DNA): TGTGCCAGTAGACCCGGGGATGCCTTTAACTATGGCTACACCTTC.

This clone has a handful of counts. The V and J genes are TRBV5-1 and TRBJ2-1, with a possible D match to TRBD2 (6 bases). Trimming left V 0 bases short and J 4 bases short, with 11 bases between. This CDR3 comprises 15 residues. Germline values: CDR1 SGHRS, CDR2 YFSETQ. The chain's CDR3 is CASSLAGLHYNEQFF. The CDR3 DNA is TGCGCCAGCAGCTTGGCGGGACTTCATTACAATGAGCAGTTCTTC. Based on the CDR3 plus reference TRBV5-1 and TRBJ2-1, the full variable domain is KAGVTQTPRYLIKTRGQQVTLSCSPISGHRSVSWYQQTPGQGLQFLFEYFSETQRNKGNFPGRFSGRQFSNSRSEMNVSTLELGDSALYLCASSLAGLHYNEQFFGPGTRLTVL.

V gene TRBV6-6 combines with J gene TRBJ2-4; D is possibly TRBD1 (6 bases). Trimming removed 6 bases from V and 4 bases from J, with 13 bases in between. The CDR3 is made up of 14 amino acids. Looked up from germline, CDR1 is MNHNY and CDR2 is SVGAGI (reference sequence). CDR3 sequence: CASSSGTRKNIQYF. In DNA, the CDR3 is TGTGCCAGCAGCTCCGGGACACGAAAAAACATTCAGTACTTC.

The chain uses TRBV29-1 and TRBJ2-5; D perhaps matches TRBD1 (5 bases). The CDR3 runs 13 residues. V was pared by 7 bases and J by 0 bases, with 12 bases between. The germline CDR1 and CDR2 sequences are SQVTM and ANQGSEA. CDR3 residues: CSGGHTYQETQYF. CDR3 nucleotide sequence: TGCAGCGGTGGACATACGTACCAAGAGACCCAGTACTTC.

The V gene is TRBV11-3, the J gene TRBJ2-7; the match to TRBD2 covers 7 bases. The trim removed 4 bases at V and 7 bases at J, leaving 10 bases unmatched. The CDR3 contains 14 residues. The germline CDR1 and CDR2 sequences are SGHNT and YENEEA. The CDR3: CASSSAGVSREQYF. The CDR3 DNA reads as TGTGCCAGCAGCTCTGCGGGAGTCTCGCGGGAGCAGTACTTC. Full variable domain (missing parts from reference TRBV11-3 and TRBJ2-7): EAGVVQSPRYKIIEKKQPVAFWCNPISGHNTLYWYLQNLGQGPELLIRYENEEAVDDSQLPKDRFSAERLKGVDSTLKIQPAELGDSAVYLCASSSAGVSREQYFGPGTRLTVT.

This sequence joins TRBV5-1 and TRBJ2-5; possibly TRBD1 for D (5 bases). The V and J ends lost 1 base and 0 bases respectively, with 13 bases between them. Germline assignment: CDR1 SGHRS and CDR2 YFSETQ. The CDR3 is 16 amino acids. In DNA, the CDR3 is TGCGCCAGCAGCTTGCCCTTCAGGACAAACCAAGAGACCCAGTACTTC. Protein sequence: CASSLPFRTNQETQYF.

V is TRBV18 and J is TRBJ1-5, with D perhaps matching TRBD1 (5 bases). The CDR3 loop spans 12 amino acids. The germline V gene has CDR1 KGHSH and CDR2 LQKENI. Trimming stripped 4 bases from V and 7 bases from J, with 8 bases between. CDR3 amino acids: CASSLQGQPQHF. CDR3 DNA sequence: TGTGCCAGCTCACTCCAGGGCCAGCCCCAGCATTTT.

This chain joins TRBV10-2 and TRBJ1-1, with D possibly matching TRBD1 (5 bases). Between the trimmed V and J ends, which lost 10 bases and 1 base, there was a span of 10 bases. CDR3 length: 12 residues. Germline V gene sequence: CDR1 WSHSY, CDR2 SAAADI. The CDR3 DNA reads TGCGCCACCCTGGGGGGGAACACTGAAGCTTTCTTT. Its protein is CATLGGNTEAFF.

This chain links TRBV5-8 with TRBJ2-1, with 14 bases identical to TRBD2. V lost 4 bases, J lost 7 bases, and 7 bases stayed unmatched. The germline V gene has CDR1 SGHTS and CDR2 YDEGEE. The CDR3 is made up of 16 amino acids. DNA for the CDR3: TGTGCCAGCAGCATGCCGGGACTAGCGGGAGTTAATGAGCAGTTCTTC. Amino acid sequence: CASSMPGLAGVNEQFF.